The clone carrying this T cell receptor (beta chain) was detected only once. The germline V and J ends were trimmed by 3 bases and 1 base, with 6 bases remaining between them. Germline lookup yields CDR1 SNHLY and CDR2 FYNNEI. CDR3 length equals 13 residues. It was around 220 ng DNA, 25,000 to 35,000 T cell genomes, that sorted-subset replicate PCRs used. Sequencing used immunoSEQ multiplex PCR; TCRdb keeps in-frame clones, though not all of them. Here the sample spans about 2 million clones, approximately 95% being singletons. This entry comes from a study of shared clonotypes between healthy human individuals. Caucasian adults living in Nashville, Tennessee, provided all samples.

This chain links TRBV2 with TRBJ1-2; D gene unclear. The origin of this receptor is a man younger than 35 in good health. The source material was naive CD4+ T cells sorted from blood. This sample's subset: CD45RA+ positively selected. The CDR3 coding sequence is TGTGCCAGCAGTGACCAGGATAACTATGGCTACACCTTC. This gives the protein CASSDQDNYGYTF.